Each of the 30 T cell receptor beta chains below was sequenced from the same sample in a study of Ad26.COV2.S vaccination and SARS-CoV-2 variants. The treatment denotes: around 19 received Ad26.COV2.S at low or high dose, single or two shots; 5 received placebo; per-sample allocation not given. Day 63 following the first vaccine or placebo injection was when the samples were taken. The method was immunoSEQ multiplex PCR; TCRdb's version includes in-frame clones alone and lacks a portion of them. The top ten clones hold approximately 5% of a sample with 380,000 or so clones, roughly 91% of them seen once. The source material was peripheral blood, sampled in a trial of Ad26.COV2.S vaccine versus placebo. The receptors come from a person between 18 and 60 years old who received the Ad26.COV2.S COVID-19 vaccine or a placebo.

V and J are TRBV10-3 and TRBJ1-1, with TRBD1 as a possible D gene (5 bases). Germline V lookup: CDR1 ENHRY, CDR2 SYGVKD. The CDR3 loop spans 16 amino acids. Trimming removed 10 bases at V and 0 bases at J, with 21 bases between. The CDR3 here is CATKDGGGFMNTEAFF. CDR3 sequence (DNA): TGTGCCACCAAAGACGGGGGAGGATTCATGAACACTGAAGCTTTCTTT.

This clone was counted between two and nine times. The CDR3 loop is CASSPTPQETQYF. DNA for the CDR3: TGTGCCAGCAGTCCGACACCACAAGAGACCCAGTACTTC. The V call is TRBV6-2 or TRBV6-3, the J call TRBJ2-5; D ambiguous. With 5 bases removed from V and 2 bases from J, the gap between germline ends came to 9 bases. From germline, CDR1 is MNHEY and CDR2 SVGEGT. The CDR3 spans 13 residues.

CDR3 nucleotide sequence: TGTGCCAGCAGTGAATTGGGGGACTCGAACACCGGGGAGCTGTTTTTT. Translation: CASSELGDSNTGELFF. This chain joins TRBV2 and TRBJ2-2, with D possibly being TRBD2 (6 bases). V lost 2 bases and J lost 0, with 10 bases in between. The CDR3 contains 16 residues. Germline CDR1 SNHLY, CDR2 FYNNEI.

The J gene is TRBJ1-4, the V gene TRBV2; tentatively, D is TRBD1 (5 bases). CDR3 length: 15 residues. CDR1 SNHLY and CDR2 FYNNEI come from the germline V gene. The V and J ends lost 6 bases and 7 bases respectively, with 18 bases between them. CDR3 sequence: CASRDRGTATEKLFF. The CDR3 DNA reads TGTGCCAGCAGGGATCGCGGGACTGCGACTGAAAAACTGTTTTTT. Filled out from reference TRBV2 and TRBJ1-4, the complete variable domain reads EPEVTQTPSHQVTQMGQEVILRCVPISNHLYFYWYRQILGQKVEFLVSFYNNEISEKSEIFDDQFSVERPDGSNFTLKIRSTKLEDSAMYFCASRDRGTATEKLFFGSGTQLSVL.

This chain connects TRBV19 to TRBJ1-4, with TRBD1 matching 9 bases. The trim removed 8 bases at V and 8 bases at J, leaving 6 bases unmatched. This CDR3 spans 13 amino acids. The germline V gene has CDR1 LNHDA and CDR2 SQIVND (reference sequence). CDR3 bases: TGTGCCAGTTCGGACAGGGGAGGAGAAAAACTGTTTTTT. This translates into CASSDRGGEKLFF.

This chain connects TRBV19 to TRBJ1-2; a possible D gene is TRBD1 (5 bases). Trimming left V 5 bases short and J 4 bases short, with 17 bases between. This CDR3 spans 15 amino acids. Germline values: CDR1 LNHDA, CDR2 SQIVND (reference sequence). In DNA, the CDR3 is TGTGCCAGTAGTCCCCCAGGGATCGGGAGCTATGGCTACACCTTC. Protein product: CASSPPGIGSYGYTF.

The gene calls are TRBV18 and TRBJ2-5, with 12 bases fitting TRBD1. The germline CDR1 and CDR2 sequences are KGHSH and LQKENI. The V and J ends lost 8 bases and 2 bases, in that order; junction bases with no gene match: 6. The CDR3 sequence is 15 residues long. The CDR3 DNA reads as TGTGCCAGCCATTGGGACAGGGGGCTGCAAGAGACCCAGTACTTC. Amino acids: CASHWDRGLQETQYF.

The V gene is TRBV5-4, the J gene TRBJ2-5; 9 bases are shared with TRBD2. The CDR3 runs to 15 residues. V shed 2 bases, J shed 5 bases, and the junction held 7 bases outside the gene matches. Germline V CDR1 and CDR2: SGHNT, YYREEE (reference sequence). CDR3 coding DNA: TGTGCCAGCAGCTTTGCGGGGGGGCCTAGGGAGACCCAGTACTTC. It specifies CASSFAGGPRETQYF.

The rearrangement links TRBV27 to TRBJ1-1; tentatively, D is TRBD1 (5 bases). Germline lookup yields CDR1 MNHEY and CDR2 SMNVEV (reference sequence). Between the trimmed V and J ends, which lost 5 bases and 11 bases, there was a span of 24 bases. The CDR3 spans 15 residues. As DNA, the CDR3 is TGTGCCAGCAGTCTCAGATGGGCGACGGGGGGTCGGGCTTTCTTT. This sequence encodes CASSLRWATGGRAFF.

V gene TRBV12-3 or TRBV12-4 combines with J gene TRBJ2-1; D call uncertain. The CDR3 extends over 11 amino acids. Trimming stripped 4 bases from V and 8 bases from J, with 6 bases between. CDR3 sequence: CASSWADEQFF. CDR3 bases: TGTGCCAGCAGTTGGGCAGATGAGCAGTTCTTC.

The chain carries TRBV4-2 and TRBJ2-5, with D unclear. Germline V gene sequence: CDR1 LGHNA, CDR2 YNFKEQ. The CDR3 is made up of 14 amino acids. The germline V and J ends were trimmed by 0 bases and 7 bases, with 12 bases remaining between them. CDR3 coding DNA: TGTGCCAGCAGCCAAGATTGGGCTAGAGGGACCCAGTACTTC. It encodes CASSQDWARGTQYF.

CDR3 loop: CASSPGTRASPYF. DNA for the CDR3: TGTGCCAGCAGCCCAGGGACTAGGGCGTCCCCGTATTTT. This rearrangement joins TRBV14 to TRBJ2-3, with 8 bases matching TRBD2. Germline values: CDR1 SGHDN, CDR2 FVKESK. CDR3 length equals 13 residues. V lost 4 bases and J lost 14; bases outside the gene matches: 11.

The rearrangement uses TRBV5-6 and TRBJ2-2; TRBD2 matches at 10 bases. Trimming removed 7 bases from V and 6 bases from J; junction bases left unmatched: 9. The CDR3 sequence is 15 residues long. Germline lookup yields CDR1 SGHDT and CDR2 YYEEEE. The CDR3 sequence is CASWLSGRYAGELFF. The CDR3 DNA sequence: TGTGCCAGCTGGCTTAGCGGGAGGTACGCCGGGGAGCTGTTTTTT. Variable domain in full (rest from reference TRBV5-6 and TRBJ2-2): DAGVTQSPTHLIKTRGQQVTLRCSPKSGHDTVSWYQQALGQGPQFIFQYYEEEERQRGNFPDRFSGHQFPNYSSELNVNALLLGDSALYLCASWLSGRYAGELFFGEGSRLTVL.

V and J are TRBV10-3 and TRBJ1-1, with D unclear. The CDR3 runs to 14 residues. Trimming left V 3 bases short and J 1 base short, with 9 bases between. Germline V gene lookup returns CDR1 ENHRY and CDR2 SYGVKD. CDR3 protein: CAISEVGPNTEAFF. The CDR3 nucleotides read TGTGCCATCAGTGAAGTTGGACCGAACACTGAAGCTTTCTTT.

The rearrangement uses TRBV5-6 and TRBJ2-2, with 13 bases fitting TRBD2. Per germline, CDR1 SGHDT and CDR2 YYEEEE. The J segment lost 3 bases and the V segment lost 1 base, leaving 3 bases of the junction unmatched. The CDR3 sequence is 17 residues long. CDR3 region: CASSLMGLAGYTGELFF. The CDR3 nucleotides are TGTGCCAGCAGCTTGATGGGACTAGCGGGGTACACCGGGGAGCTGTTTTTT.

This clone was observed a single time. CDR3 nucleotide sequence: TGTGCCAGCAGTCAACTAGCGGAAGACAATGAGCAGTTCTTC. It specifies CASSQLAEDNEQFF. The chain couples TRBV28 to TRBJ2-1; 8 nucleotides line up with TRBD2. Germline CDR1 MDHEN, CDR2 SYDVKM. J gave up 5 bases and V 5 bases, and 5 bases lay outside the gene matches. The CDR3 contains 14 residues.

This chain connects TRBV28 to TRBJ1-5; tentatively, D is TRBD1 (5 bases). The V gene's germline CDR1 is MDHEN and CDR2 SYDVKM. V was pared by 3 bases and J by 0 bases, with 12 bases between. This CDR3 has 16 amino acids. CDR3 DNA: TGTGCCAGCAGTTTGGGCAGGGCCGGTAGCAATCAGCCCCAGCATTTT. Translating gives CASSLGRAGSNQPQHF.

The rearrangement uses TRBV3-1 (or the pseudogene TRBV3-2) and TRBJ2-2; no definite D call. The CDR3 loop spans 16 amino acids. From germline, CDR1 is LGHDT and CDR2 YNNKEL (reference sequence). Between the trimmed V and J ends, which lost 1 base and 6 bases, there was a span of 15 bases. CDR3 DNA: TGTGCCAGCAGCCAAGCTCAGGACGTGACTGCCGGGGAGCTGTTTTTT. Amino acids: CASSQAQDVTAGELFF.

This clone has a single count. V usage is TRBV6-5 and J usage is TRBJ2-7, with a tentative D call TRBD1 (6 bases). The V gene's germline CDR1 is MNHEY and CDR2 SVGAGI. The CDR3 sequence is 13 residues long. V gave up 7 bases and J gave up 3 bases, with 13 bases separating them. CDR3 residues: CASNRGNIYEQYF. CDR3 DNA sequence: TGTGCCAGCAATAGGGGGAACATCTACGAGCAGTACTTC.

This clone was seen only once. The sample contains more than one DNA sequence encoding this CDR3. The chain links TRBV7-9 to TRBJ1-1; unclear D gene. Trimming stripped 1 base from V and 2 bases from J, with 5 bases between. This CDR3 spans 13 amino acids. CDR1 and CDR2 from the germline V gene are SEHNR and FQNEAQ (reference sequence). The DNA for the CDR3 is TGTGCCAGCAGCTTAGATTTAAACACTGAAGCTTTCTTT. Protein sequence: CASSLDLNTEAFF.

The chain uses TRBV27 and TRBJ1-2, with D possibly being TRBD1 (6 bases). The germline V gene encodes CDR1 MNHEY and CDR2 SMNVEV (reference sequence). Trimming pared 5 bases from V and 8 bases from J, leaving 15 bases between. CDR3 size: 13 residues. As DNA, the CDR3 is TGTGCCAGCAGTCCGCACGGGGGCGAAGGCTACACCTTC. It encodes CASSPHGGEGYTF.

The J gene is TRBJ1-1, the V gene TRBV5-1; no reliable D call. The germline V gene has CDR1 SGHRS and CDR2 YFSETQ. V dropped 3 bases and J dropped 1 base, with 13 bases sitting between them. The CDR3 has 15 amino acids. CDR3 bases: TGCGCCAGCAGCTCCCGCGCCAGCGAGAACACTGAAGCTTTCTTT. Protein product: CASSSRASENTEAFF. Variable domain in full (rest from reference TRBV5-1 and TRBJ1-1): KAGVTQTPRYLIKTRGQQVTLSCSPISGHRSVSWYQQTPGQGLQFLFEYFSETQRNKGNFPGRFSGRQFSNSRSEMNVSTLELGDSALYLCASSSRASENTEAFFGQGTRLTVV.

The rearrangement uses TRBV6-5 and TRBJ2-7; D is possibly TRBD1 (6 bases). Germline lookup yields CDR1 MNHEY and CDR2 SVGAGI. V dropped 4 bases and J dropped 3 bases, with 13 bases sitting between them. This CDR3 spans 14 amino acids. CDR3 sequence: CASSLTGFNYEQYF. The CDR3 DNA follows: TGTGCCAGCAGTTTAACAGGGTTCAACTACGAGCAGTACTTC.

About this clone: Other DNA sequences from this sample encode an identical CDR3 as well. The rearrangement joins TRBV5-1 to TRBJ1-1; no reliable D call. The CDR3 has 14 amino acids. Germline V CDR1 and CDR2: SGHRS, YFSETQ. Trimming took off 0 bases at V and 1 base at J, with 7 bases between the two ends. CDR3 residues: CASSLATENTEAFF. In DNA form, the CDR3 reads TGCGCCAGCAGCTTGGCTACAGAGAACACTGAAGCTTTCTTT.

This rearrangement joins TRBV28 to TRBJ1-1, with TRBD1 as a possible D gene (5 bases). Germline loops: CDR1 MDHEN, CDR2 SYDVKM. The V end was cut by 4 bases, the J end by 6 bases, with 24 bases between. This CDR3 has 17 residues. CDR3 nucleotides: TGTGCCAGCAGTTCTCTTGGTCCCTTAGGGAAGGGGCCTGAAGCTTTCTTT. Residues: CASSSLGPLGKGPEAFF.

This chain uses TRBV7-2 with TRBJ1-2; possibly TRBD1 for D (6 bases). The V gene lost 5 bases and the J gene lost 8 bases, with 18 bases spanning the gap. The CDR3 length is 14 residues. Germline loops: CDR1 SGHTA, CDR2 FQGNSA. CDR3 in amino acids: CASSPRTEPSGYTF. As DNA, the CDR3 is TGTGCCAGCAGCCCCCGGACAGAGCCCTCCGGCTACACCTTC.

The CDR3 spells CATSIRTGDYEQYF. CDR3 sequence (DNA): TGTGCCACCAGCATACGCACAGGGGACTACGAGCAGTACTTC. The chain couples TRBV15 to TRBJ2-7; 7 positions agree with TRBD1. Germline V gives CDR1 LNHNV, CDR2 YYDKDF (reference sequence). V trimming: 4 bases; J trimming: 3 bases; junction bases outside the gene matches: 6. The CDR3 is 14 residues long. The variable domain in full, with the rest retrieved from reference TRBV15 and TRBJ2-7, is DAMVIQNPRYQVTQFGKPVTLSCSQTLNHNVMYWYQQKSSQAPKLLFHYYDKDFNNEADTPDNFQSRRPNTSFCFLDIRSPGLGDTAMYLCATSIRTGDYEQYFGPGTRLTVT.

The chain carries TRBV28 and TRBJ1-4; D gene uncertain. Trimming removed 5 bases at V and 0 bases at J, with 13 bases between. This CDR3 has 16 residues. Germline assignment: CDR1 MDHEN and CDR2 SYDVKM. The CDR3 loop reads CASSPGRSTTNEKLFF. The CDR3 nucleotides are TGTGCCAGCAGTCCTGGACGGTCTACAACTAATGAAAAACTGTTTTTT.

This chain uses TRBV12-3 or TRBV12-4 with TRBJ1-1; no clear D. V was clipped by 6 bases and J by 11 bases, with 19 bases between them. The CDR3 spans 13 residues. CDR3 sequence reads: CASSPGRRRRAFF. In DNA form, the CDR3 reads TGTGCCAGCAGCCCCGGGAGACGCCGGAGGGCTTTCTTT.

In DNA, the CDR3 is TGTGCCAGCAGTGAAGAGCCTTCTTCCTACGAGCAGTACTTC. Its protein product is CASSEEPSSYEQYF. The V and J genes are TRBV2 and TRBJ2-7; no definite D call. Germline V CDR1 and CDR2: SNHLY, FYNNEI. This CDR3 has 14 amino acids. The V end was cut by 1 base, the J end by 1 base, with 8 bases between.